This T cell receptor (beta chain) was retrieved from a study of T cell responses to AZD1222 COVID-19 vaccine listed by TCRdb under 2021. With respect to the entire study: Because spike-specific TCR depth and breadth did not differ between the two schedules, AZD1222 recipients who got a second dose at roughly 4 weeks were pooled with those who got a second dose at roughly 12 weeks. TCR sequencing was performed for 230 to 250 trial participants, of whom 207 were given two doses of AZD1222 and 26 were given two doses of MenACWY control vaccine. Trial participants were enrolled by age into 18-55, 56-69 and 70-plus year subgroups, with roughly 150, 30 and 60 TCR-sequenced participants respectively. The paper's findings and limits, for the study overall: No day 14 peak-response samples were available, so repertoires were characterized only after the peak T cell response. After two AZD1222 doses, both the breadth and the depth of spike-specific TCRs were significantly higher than at day 0 and than in MenACWY recipients. Vaccine-associated CD4 TCRs spanned the whole spike protein, with dominant responses in regions 160-218 and 743-854. Reportedly, almost half of the unique spike-specific TCRs recognized epitopes lying outside the regions that are mutated in the B.1.351 and B.1.1.7 variants. Most participants were white British and females outnumbered males, and the authors suggested that clonal diversity may have been underestimated. The 56-69-year group was small, and its depth increase did not reach significance, likely because of low power. Conclusions about previously exposed vaccinees were limited because only 6 or 7 AZD1222 recipients were SARS-CoV-2 seropositive at baseline.

Taken with the paper, the label for time point translates to: baseline before first vaccination. Vaccinee samples came from UK trials COV001 and COV002, including a single-blind randomized controlled phase 2/3 trial of AZD1222 (ChAdOx1 nCoV-19) in healthy adults. For TCRbeta chain sequencing, PBMC samples were collected from trial participants at day 0 and at day 28 after the second dose. The CDR3 regions of human TCRbeta chains were analyzed by immunosequencing. Processing in the source paper ran as follows. Repertoire TCRs were matched against a reference library of SARS-CoV-2-specific TCRs generated with the MIRA antigen-specificity platform. Breadth was defined as the fraction of unique TCRs that were SARS-CoV-2-associated. Depth was defined as the fraction of total T cells that were SARS-CoV-2-associated. Using the MIRA data, each spike-specific TCR was mapped to the spike region that the TCR reacts to and placed in a CD4 or CD8 class. Log10-transformed breadth and depth values were compared by one-way ANOVA with Sidak's multiple comparisons tests. The table was pulled from immuneACCESS by TCRdb, which kept in-frame rearrangements only. Such tables lose some clones; where checked, under half of the loss comes from unresolved V genes, and the rest has no known cause. Clonal size and the V and J genes are those of that table, whereas D and trimming came from the DNA. The sample yields about 120,000 clones; approximately 90% were counted once. The top ten hold around 6.9% of the sample.

The V end gives up 5 bases and the J end 8 bases, leaving 1 base in the junction not matched to a gene. The CDR3 sequence holds 12 residues, the cysteine and phenylalanine included. Of all the DNA, just the CDR3 is kept, 36 bases in frame from base 1. CDR1 and CDR2 are drawn from the germline V gene: SGHRS, YFSETQ. For this clone: The antigen it binds to is not known. The record has no base qualities; no much larger clone is one base away.

The sequenced sample was peripheral blood, obtained on day 0 of AZD1222 vaccination. This TCR was recovered from an adult in good health. The sequence is built from TRBV5-1 and TRBJ2-1; 10 bases in the middle match TRBD1. The nucleotides read TGCGCCAGCAGGGACAGGGGGGATGAGCAGTTCTTC. Translated, it reads CASRDRGDEQFF.